The 15 T cell receptor beta chains below were found in one sample sequenced in a study of T cells in Graves' hyperthyroidism and ophthalmopathy. The source material, RNA transcripts, was used to amplify TCR beta CDR3 regions. HTBI primers were employed in a first-round RT-PCR of the TCR CDR3. TCRdb fed the multiplex PCR reads into MiXCR, producing one record per CDR3 protein. The sample holds 650,000 to 850,000 distinct CDR3 sequences, around a sixth seen once. The sequenced sample consisted of blood. The origin of the receptors is a woman between 50 and 59 years old with Graves' hyperthyroidism that later progressed to Graves' ophthalmopathy.

This clonotype has only a few counts. The J gene is TRBJ2-3, the V gene TRBV7-6; D unclear. Trimming took 6 bases from V and 4 from J, leaving 14 bases between them. The CDR3 has 14 residues. Germline values: CDR1 SGHVS, CDR2 FNYEAQ. CDR3 DNA sequence: TGTGCCAGCAGTCAGACCCGGGCCCCAGATACGCAGTATTTT. Translating it yields CASSQTRAPDTQYF.

The chain combines TRBV27 with TRBJ1-5, with D possibly matching TRBD1 (6 bases). There are 15 residues in the CDR3. V lost 6 bases to trimming and J lost 1 base, with 13 bases between them. CDR1 and CDR2 from the germline V gene are MNHEY and SMNVEV (reference sequence). This chain's CDR3 is CASSPWGQSNQPQHF. The CDR3 nucleotides read TGTGCCAGCAGCCCCTGGGGGCAGAGCAATCAGCCCCAGCATTTT.

This clonotype occurred many times. The chain recombines TRBV20-1 with TRBJ2-3; D is undetermined. Trimming shortened V by 3 bases and J by 2 bases, and 9 bases separated the two germline ends. From germline, CDR1 is DFQATT and CDR2 SNEGSKA (reference sequence). CDR3 size: 13 residues. The CDR3 DNA reads as TGCAGTGCTAGCGTGTTCTACACAGATACGCAGTATTTT. Protein sequence: CSASVFYTDTQYF.

The chain is built from TRBV7-3 and TRBJ2-5; D not resolved. V lost 0 bases, J lost 11 bases, and 13 bases lay in between. Germline loops: CDR1 SGHTA, CDR2 FQGTGA. The CDR3 has 13 amino acids. DNA of the CDR3: TGTGCCAGCAGCTTAACGAAGGAGTATAGACAGTACTTC. Its protein is CASSLTKEYRQYF.

This clonotype came up a few times. J is TRBJ1-2 and V is TRBV7-2; a weak D match, TRBD1 (6 bases). V dropped 5 bases and J dropped 1 base, with 14 bases sitting between them. Germline loops: CDR1 SGHTA, CDR2 FQGNSA. This CDR3 is 15 amino acids long. CDR3 sequence (DNA): TGTGCCAGCAGCATAAGACAGGCCTTTAACTATGGCTACACCTTC. Protein: CASSIRQAFNYGYTF.

This clonotype showed up just a few times. The chain uses TRBV6-2 or TRBV6-3 and TRBJ1-2; D is undetermined. The CDR3 loop spans 13 amino acids. Germline assignment: CDR1 MNHEY and CDR2 SVGEGT. V lost 8 bases, J lost 8 bases, and 18 bases lay in between. The CDR3 coding sequence is TGTGCCAGCTTGGGAACGGGTGTTCGGGGCTACACCTTC. Translation: CASLGTGVRGYTF.

Ten or more counts support this clonotype. V and J are TRBV12-3 or TRBV12-4 and TRBJ1-6; D is uncertain. With 5 bases removed from V and 7 bases from J, the gap between germline ends came to 12 bases. The CDR3 has 14 residues. CDR3 amino acids: CASSTRRVNSPLHF. CDR3 DNA sequence: TGTGCCAGCAGTACTCGACGGGTAAATTCACCCCTCCACTTT.

A word on this clonotype: Since the CDR3 does not end with the conserved phenylalanine or tryptophan, this likely comes from a read error. The chain couples TRBV18 to TRBJ1-5; no definite D call. Germline V gives CDR1 KGHSH, CDR2 LQKENI. CDR3 length: 15 residues. V was pared by 3 bases and J by 1 base, with 10 bases between. CDR3 DNA sequence: TGTGCCAGCTCACCGTCAGAGTTGAGCAATCAGCCCCAGCATTCT. It encodes CASSPSELSNQPQHS.

The rearrangement uses TRBV6-2 or TRBV6-3 and TRBJ1-1, with 10 positions matching TRBD1. CDR1 is MNHEY, CDR2 SVGEGT, per germline. The CDR3 is made up of 17 amino acids. V lost 7 bases and J lost 0; bases outside the gene matches: 11. The CDR3 region is CASIEWGQGPMNTEAFF. The CDR3 nucleotides are TGTGCCAGCATCGAATGGGGACAGGGGCCCATGAACACTGAAGCTTTCTTT.

This clonotype was seen many times. The chain combines TRBV3-1 with TRBJ1-2; 10 bases align to TRBD1. The germline V gene encodes CDR1 LGHDT and CDR2 YNNKEL (reference sequence). Trimming at V came to 3 bases and at J to 5 bases, leaving 3 bases not matched to a gene. The CDR3 spans 14 residues. CDR3 nucleotides: TGTGCCAGCAGCCAGCAGGGACAGGGGTATGGCTACACCTTC. This translates into CASSQQGQGYGYTF.

The chain uses TRBV19 and TRBJ1-2, with 12 bases that match TRBD1. V dropped 1 base and J dropped 8; count of bases not matched to a gene: 2. The germline gives CDR1 LNHDA, CDR2 SQIVND (reference sequence). The CDR3 runs to 14 residues. CDR3 sequence: CASSIAGTGGGYTF. The CDR3 DNA sequence: TGTGCCAGTAGTATAGCCGGGACAGGGGGCGGCTACACCTTC.

This clonotype has just a few counts. The chain has TRBV20-1 and TRBJ2-7; D gene unclear. This CDR3 is 16 amino acids long. V dropped 0 bases and J dropped 3 bases, with 18 bases sitting between them. Germline V gives CDR1 DFQATT, CDR2 SNEGSKA (reference sequence). The CDR3 sequence: CSARDMLGLKDYEQYF. CDR3 bases: TGCAGTGCTAGAGATATGCTTGGGCTTAAAGACTACGAGCAGTACTTC.

The V call is TRBV29-1, the J call TRBJ2-1, with TRBD2 matching over 8 bases. The CDR3 is 16 amino acids. Per the germline V gene, CDR1 is SQVTM and CDR2 is ANQGSEA. V dropped 3 bases and J dropped 6; count of bases not matched to a gene: 13. Written as DNA, the CDR3 is TGCAGCGTTGATAGCGACATGGCGGGGGGTACCAATGAGCAGTTCTTC. It is translated as CSVDSDMAGGTNEQFF.

This clonotype was counted ten times or more. CDR3 coding DNA: TGTGCCAGCAGCTTAGTGCCGGGGGGGCTAAATGAGCAGTTCTTC. This sequence encodes CASSLVPGGLNEQFF. The chain combines TRBV13 with TRBJ2-1; 8 nucleotides line up with TRBD2. Losses at the gene ends were 1 base for V and 7 bases for J; bases not matched to a gene: 6. CDR3 length: 15 amino acids. Germline values: CDR1 PRHDT, CDR2 FYEKMQ (reference sequence). The full variable domain, in which reference TRBV13 and TRBJ2-1 provide the parts outside the CDR3, is AAGVIQSPRHLIKEKRETATLKCYPIPRHDTVYWYQQGPGQDPQFLISFYEKMQSDKGSIPDRFSAQQFSDYHSELNMSSLELGDSALYFCASSLVPGGLNEQFFGPGTRLTVL.

The chain links TRBV12-3 or TRBV12-4 to TRBJ2-7; D is undetermined. The CDR3 runs 12 residues. Trimming removed 3 bases from V and 5 bases from J, with 8 bases in between. This chain's CDR3 is CASSFAQHEQYF. CDR3 in DNA: TGTGCCAGCAGTTTTGCACAGCACGAGCAGTACTTC.